This T cell receptor (beta chain) was sequenced during a study of T cells in Graves' hyperthyroidism and ophthalmopathy. Findings and limits, study-wide: Separation of ophthalmopathy from stable hyperthyroidism was achieved by a 13 V-J model.

V was shortened by 0 bases and J by 3 bases, with 26 bases between the two germline ends. CDR3 length: 20 residues. The germline V gene has CDR1 MNHNS and CDR2 SASEGT. Clinical Activity Scores of at least 3, NOSPECS grades of at least 4 and durations under 3 months characterized ophthalmopathy patients. Clinical symptoms, serum thyroxine and TRAb, thyroid ultrasound and orbital computed tomography were used for the diagnoses. TCR beta CDR3 sequences were amplified from RNA transcripts. Primed by the HTBI set, a first-round RT-PCR was run on the TCR CDR3. Each CDR3 protein gets one entry after TCRdb re-called the multiplex PCR reads with MiXCR. This sample has about 330,000 distinct CDR3 sequences, with roughly 15% found just once. This clonotype was seen a handful of times. Antigen unknown.

The sequencing input was blood. This receptor was identified in a woman in her forties with Graves' ophthalmopathy. The chain uses TRBV6-1 and TRBJ1-1; D is undetermined. Here the CDR3 reads CASSEAQLGFLAPGDTEAFF. CDR3 DNA sequence: TGTGCCAGCAGTGAAGCCCAACTTGGGTTTTTGGCGCCCGGCGACACTGAAGCTTTCTTT.